One sample yielded the 27 T cell receptor beta chains listed below, sequenced in a study of blood T cells in healthy people across ages. The use of a sample-barcoded 5' primer and a J-beta primer mix characterized a second PCR of about 7 to 12 cycles. Each CDR3 protein is one row after TCRdb ran MiXCR on the 5' RACE reads. The sample yields hundreds of thousands of distinct CDR3 sequences, more than 55% seen once. Sequencing was performed on blood. These receptors were taken from a man aged 35 to 55 in good health.

V usage is TRBV9 and J usage is TRBJ2-1, with D maybe TRBD1 (5 bases). V lost 0 bases to trimming and J lost 1 base, with 11 bases between them. Germline V gene lookup returns CDR1 SGDLS and CDR2 YYNGEE. This CDR3 has 16 residues. The CDR3 sequence: CASSVDQGVSYNEQFF. The DNA for the CDR3 is TGTGCCAGCAGCGTAGATCAGGGTGTTTCCTACAATGAGCAGTTCTTC.

The chain recombines TRBV28 with TRBJ2-3; tentative D call: TRBD2 (6 bases). Trimming cost V 10 bases and J 4 bases, with 24 bases left between them. The CDR3 is 16 amino acids. In germline, CDR1 is MDHEN, CDR2 SYDVKM. The CDR3 is CATTGTPRSLPDTQYF. For the CDR3, the DNA is TGTGCCACTACTGGGACTCCCCGAAGTCTCCCAGATACGCAGTATTTT.

This chain connects TRBV15 to TRBJ2-2, with D perhaps matching TRBD1 (6 bases). Germline CDR1 LNHNV, CDR2 YYDKDF (reference sequence). V lost 7 bases and J lost 4, with 7 bases in between. The CDR3 spans 12 residues. The CDR3 region has the DNA TGTGCCACCACCAGGGGCACCGGGGAGCTGTTTTTT. Residues: CATTRGTGELFF.

This clonotype is a singleton in its sample. V is TRBV20-1 and J is TRBJ1-1; D is perhaps TRBD1 (6 bases). The germline CDR1 and CDR2 sequences are DFQATT and SNEGSKA (reference sequence). Deletions cut 3 bases from V and 6 bases from J, with 14 bases between. The CDR3 sequence is 13 residues long. CDR3 nucleotide sequence: TGCAGTGCTAGGGGACATTCCCCCGCTGAAGCTTTCTTT. It translates to CSARGHSPAEAFF.

This clonotype was detected ten times or more. The V call is TRBV29-1, the J call TRBJ1-2; 9 nucleotides line up with TRBD1. CDR3 length equals 13 residues. V shed 3 bases, J shed 8 bases, and the junction held 7 bases outside the gene matches. CDR1 is SQVTM, CDR2 ANQGSEA, per germline. DNA for the CDR3: TGCAGCGTTGAGTCGGGACAGGGTACCGGCTACACCTTC. Protein: CSVESGQGTGYTF.

This chain uses TRBV28 with TRBJ2-4; 11 nucleotides match TRBD2. The J call is uncertain, as TRBJ2-5 better fits the DNA end. The CDR3 sequence is 15 residues long. Germline V gene lookup returns CDR1 MDHEN and CDR2 SYDVKM. The CDR3 spells CASRNSGRAAETQYF. The CDR3 DNA reads TGTGCCAGCAGAAATAGCGGGAGGGCCGCCGAGACCCAGTACTTC.

This clonotype showed up just a few times. The V call is TRBV5-1, the J call TRBJ1-2, with 7 bases that match TRBD1. The CDR3 spans 15 residues. Germline trimming cut 3 bases from V and 4 bases from J; bases unmatched to any gene: 9. Germline V gene sequence: CDR1 SGHRS, CDR2 YFSETQ. This CDR3 reads CASSSDYQGGYGYTF. The CDR3 DNA reads as TGCGCCAGCAGCTCGGACTACCAGGGGGGCTATGGCTACACCTTC.

This clonotype was seen more than once but under ten times. The genes are TRBV3-1 and TRBJ2-7, with TRBD1 as a possible D gene (6 bases). Germline V gene sequence: CDR1 LGHDT, CDR2 YNNKEL (reference sequence). Trimming shortened V by 8 bases and J by 6 bases, and 23 bases separated the two germline ends. The CDR3 spans 15 residues. Here the CDR3 DNA reads TGTGCCAGCCGCGTCACACCTTGGGGGCAAGCCGAGCAGTACTTC. Translation gives CASRVTPWGQAEQYF.

V and J are TRBV12-3 or TRBV12-4 and TRBJ2-6, with D unclear. Trimming removed 1 base at V and 0 bases at J, with 4 bases between. CDR3 size: 15 residues. This CDR3 reads CASSLVISGANVLTF. In DNA form, the CDR3 reads TGTGCCAGCAGTTTAGTGATCTCTGGGGCCAACGTCCTGACTTTC.

The table lists this clonotype with a few counts. The rearrangement links TRBV6-5 to TRBJ2-1; D not resolved. Between the trimmed V and J ends, which lost 7 bases and 2 bases, there was a span of 9 bases. The CDR3 covers 13 residues. The germline gives CDR1 MNHEY, CDR2 SVGAGI. The CDR3 sequence: CASTSQTYNEQFF. For the CDR3, the DNA is TGTGCCAGCACCAGCCAGACCTACAATGAGCAGTTCTTC.

This chain joins TRBV20-1 and TRBJ2-5, with 15 bases fitting TRBD2. The germline V gene encodes CDR1 DFQATT and CDR2 SNEGSKA (reference sequence). This CDR3 has 16 amino acids. The V and J ends lost 5 bases and 1 base, in that order; junction bases with no gene match: 5. CDR3 DNA sequence: TGCAGTGCTTCCGGGACTAGCGGGGGGTTCCAAGAGACCCAGTACTTC. Its protein product is CSASGTSGGFQETQYF.

The J gene is TRBJ2-5, the V gene TRBV29-1, with unresolved D. Germline assignment: CDR1 SQVTM and CDR2 ANQGSEA. The length of the CDR3 is 12 residues. Trimming left V 5 bases short and J 5 bases short, with 12 bases between. The CDR3 nucleotides read TGCAGCGTTTCTCGTAAAAGGGAGACCCAGTACTTC. It yields the protein CSVSRKRETQYF.

This chain links TRBV7-2 with TRBJ2-5, with 7 bases fitting TRBD2. CDR3 length equals 16 residues. CDR1 is SGHTA and CDR2 is FQGNSA in the germline V gene. Trimming cost V 5 bases and J 0 bases; bases outside gene matches: 9. The chain's CDR3 is CASSPPRGKYQETQYF. The CDR3 coding sequence is TGTGCCAGCAGCCCTCCGCGGGGGAAGTACCAAGAGACCCAGTACTTC.

The chain combines TRBV7-2 with TRBJ2-4, with unresolved D. CDR3 length equals 14 residues. Germline-derived CDR1 and CDR2 are SGHTA and FQGNSA. Trimming stripped 3 bases from V and 6 bases from J, with 12 bases between. The chain's CDR3 is CASSLGFLTNIQYF. As DNA, the CDR3 is TGTGCCAGCAGCTTGGGATTCCTCACAAACATTCAGTACTTC.

The V and J genes are TRBV20-1 and TRBJ2-1; 8 bases are a match to TRBD1. With the DNA end fitting TRBJ2-7 better, the J assignment may be wrong. Germline V CDR1 and CDR2: DFQATT, SNEGSKA (reference sequence). There are 15 residues in the CDR3. The CDR3, as DNA: TGCAGTGCTAGGGGACAGGCCCACGGCTACAATGAGCAGTACTTC. It encodes CSARGQAHGYNEQYF.

This clonotype was seen ten or more times. V usage is TRBV10-3 and J usage is TRBJ2-4, with D perhaps assigned TRBD1 or TRBD2 (5 bases each). Looked up from germline, CDR1 is ENHRY and CDR2 is SYGVKD. The CDR3 is made up of 14 amino acids. V was cut by 6 bases and J by 4 bases, with 13 bases left in between. CDR3 nucleotide sequence: TGTGCCATCAGGGGGGACGGCTCAAAAAACATTCAGTACTTC. Its translation: CAIRGDGSKNIQYF.

This clonotype was observed a few times. The chain couples TRBV11-3 to TRBJ2-7; D is perhaps TRBD1 (5 bases). The CDR3 runs 15 residues. The germline V gene encodes CDR1 SGHNT and CDR2 YENEEA. V was trimmed by 2 bases and J by 0 bases, leaving 11 bases between them. DNA for the CDR3: TGTGCCAGCAGCTTAAGACGACAGATCTCCTACGAGCAGTACTTC. Its protein product is CASSLRRQISYEQYF.

The V gene is TRBV7-9, the J gene TRBJ2-3; TRBD1 aligns across 8 bases. CDR3 length: 12 amino acids. CDR1 and CDR2 (germline): SEHNR, FQNEAQ (reference sequence). After removal of 5 bases from V and 7 bases from J, the junction contained 2 bases not matched to a gene. The CDR3 DNA follows: TGTGCCAGCAGCGGGACAGGATATACGCAGTATTTT. It translates to CASSGTGYTQYF.

The V call is TRBV4-1, the J call TRBJ1-2; D not certain. Trimming removed 1 base from V and 2 bases from J, with 5 bases in between. Looked up from germline, CDR1 is MGHRA and CDR2 is YSYEKL. CDR3 size: 13 residues. The CDR3 bases are TGCGCCAGCAGCCAAGTAGGAAACTATGGCTACACCTTC. This gives the protein CASSQVGNYGYTF.

This clonotype was counted between two and nine times. This chain uses TRBV27 with TRBJ2-7; TRBD2 aligns across 16 bases. The V gene end was trimmed by 6 bases and the J gene end by 6 bases; junction bases not matched to a gene: 5. Germline V gene lookup returns CDR1 MNHEY and CDR2 SMNVEV (reference sequence). The CDR3 contains 15 residues. CDR3 in amino acids: CASSMGLAGGREQYF. The CDR3 DNA reads as TGTGCCAGCAGCATGGGACTAGCGGGAGGGCGCGAGCAGTACTTC.

This clonotype was detected a few times. The chain links TRBV7-2 to TRBJ2-5; D call uncertain. This CDR3 is built from 12 residues. Germline V gene data show CDR1 as SGHTA and CDR2 as FQGNSA. The ends were cut back, 1 base at V and 7 bases at J, with 7 bases in the middle. The CDR3 DNA sequence: TGTGCCAGCAGCTTAGATTTTGGGACCCAGTACTTC. Amino acids: CASSLDFGTQYF. Full variable domain (rest looked up from reference TRBV7-2 and TRBJ2-5): GAGVSQSPSNKVTEKGKDVELRCDPISGHTALYWYRQSLGQGLEFLIYFQGNSAPDKSGLPSDRFSAERTGGSVSTLTIQRTQQEDSAVYLCASSLDFGTQYFGPGTRLLVL.

The table lists this clonotype with a few counts. This chain links TRBV20-1 with TRBJ2-1, with a weak D call TRBD2 (6 bases). Germline values: CDR1 DFQATT, CDR2 SNEGSKA (reference sequence). V lost 6 bases and J 3 bases, leaving 12 bases between the germline ends. This CDR3 is built from 13 residues. The chain's CDR3 is CSARRGLYNEQFF. CDR3 DNA: TGCAGTGCCAGGCGGGGACTCTACAATGAGCAGTTCTTC.

The V gene is TRBV7-9, the J gene TRBJ2-1; 9 bases are shared with TRBD2. This CDR3 region has 15 residues. Germline CDR1 SEHNR, CDR2 FQNEAQ (reference sequence). The junction had 6 bases not matched to a gene; V was cut back by 1 base and J by 8 bases. The CDR3 sequence is CASSLVGGGVYEQFF. The CDR3 nucleotides read TGTGCCAGCAGCTTAGTGGGCGGGGGGGTGTATGAGCAGTTCTTC.

This clonotype was picked up one time. This sequence joins TRBV28 and TRBJ2-5; D might be TRBD2 (5 bases). V was shortened by 8 bases and J by 4 bases, with 23 bases between the two germline ends. Germline values: CDR1 MDHEN, CDR2 SYDVKM. This CDR3 has 16 amino acids. DNA for the CDR3: TGTGCCAGCTCCCTAAGTGGACTCTCCAAGGGAGAGACCCAGTACTTC. It codes for CASSLSGLSKGETQYF.

The chain carries TRBV4-3 and TRBJ2-3; D unclear. Trimming stripped 2 bases from V and 8 bases from J, with 11 bases between. From germline, CDR1 is LGHNA and CDR2 YSLEER. The CDR3 is made up of 13 amino acids. Here the CDR3 reads CASSQSRGCTQYF. The CDR3 nucleotides read TGCGCCAGCAGCCAAAGTAGAGGCTGTACGCAGTATTTT.

This clonotype appeared many times. V usage is TRBV7-3 and J usage is TRBJ2-6; no definite D call. This CDR3 contains 15 residues. Germline V lookup: CDR1 SGHTA, CDR2 FQGTGA. The V end was cut by 1 base, the J end by 3 bases, with 7 bases between. CDR3 in DNA: TGTGCCAGCAGCTTAAATACGGGTGGGGCCAACGTCCTGACTTTC. This translates into CASSLNTGGANVLTF.

In this sample, this clonotype turned up a few times. The CDR3 bases are TGTGCCAGCAGCTTAGAAGCTGGGCCCAAAAACATTCAGTACTTC. Residues: CASSLEAGPKNIQYF. The rearrangement links TRBV13 to TRBJ2-4, with D uncertain. The length of the CDR3 is 15 residues. V was shortened by 1 base and J by 2 bases, with 9 bases between the two germline ends. Germline V lookup: CDR1 PRHDT, CDR2 FYEKMQ (reference sequence).